This T cell receptor beta chain stems from a study of shared clonotypes between healthy human individuals. The assay was immunoSEQ multiplex PCR, and TCRdb's table has in-frame clones only and misses some. The sample holds approximately 2.3 million clones, 93% seen once. CDR3 size: 19 residues. Germline V gives CDR1 MNHEY, CDR2 SMNVEV (reference sequence). V shed 1 base and J shed 7 bases, with 26 bases lying between them. The chain couples TRBV27 to TRBJ2-1; D is perhaps TRBD1 or TRBD2 (7 bases each). The TCR comes from a man aged 18 to 29 in good health. Some clones in this sample may be carry-over from other donors' samples. The sequencing input was naive CD4+ T cells from PBMCs. Stated subset: CD45RA+ positively selected. The CDR3 sequence: CASSLWGGQHGSGVNEQFF. CDR3 nucleotide sequence: TGTGCCAGCAGTTTATGGGGGGGACAGCACGGGAGCGGGGTTAATGAGCAGTTCTTC.